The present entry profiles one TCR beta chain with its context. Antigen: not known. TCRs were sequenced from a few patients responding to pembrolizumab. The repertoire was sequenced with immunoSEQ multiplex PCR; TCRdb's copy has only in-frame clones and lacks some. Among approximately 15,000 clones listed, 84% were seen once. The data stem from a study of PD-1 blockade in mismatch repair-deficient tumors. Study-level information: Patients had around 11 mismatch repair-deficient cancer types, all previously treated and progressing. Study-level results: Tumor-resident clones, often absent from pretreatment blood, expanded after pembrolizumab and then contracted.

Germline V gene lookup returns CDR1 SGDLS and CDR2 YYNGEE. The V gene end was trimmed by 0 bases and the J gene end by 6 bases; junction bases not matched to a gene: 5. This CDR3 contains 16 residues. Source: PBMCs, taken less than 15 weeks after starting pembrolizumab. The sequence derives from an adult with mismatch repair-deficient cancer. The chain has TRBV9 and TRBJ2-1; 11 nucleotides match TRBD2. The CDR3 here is CASSVELAGVGNEQFF. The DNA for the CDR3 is TGTGCCAGCAGCGTAGAACTAGCGGGAGTGGGCAATGAGCAGTTCTTC.